One sample yielded the 24 T cell receptor beta chains listed below, sequenced in a study of T-cell memory formation after mild COVID-19. One entry per CDR3 protein results from TCRdb running MiXCR on the 5' RACE reads. The data hold hundreds of thousands of distinct CDR3 sequences, with around 20% observed a single time. Sequenced sample: PBMCs or a T cell subset sorted from them (not recorded which). These TCRs come from a man aged 18 to 29 who had mild COVID-19 (a few samples of this study predate the infection). Cell type and time point are not known.

Details on this clonotype: A much larger clone differs by one base, so this may be a read error. The rearrangement joins TRBV10-3 to TRBJ1-2; the match to TRBD1 covers 7 bases. Per the germline V gene, CDR1 is ENHRY and CDR2 is SYGVKD. The CDR3 spans 13 residues. The V and J ends lost 10 bases and 3 bases, in that order; junction bases with no gene match: 8. In DNA form, the CDR3 reads TGTGCCAGTGTGAGGGGGCTCGACTATGGCTACACCTTC. Translation gives CASVRGLDYGYTF.

In this sample, this clonotype turned up once. The genes are TRBV7-6 and TRBJ1-4, with a weak D call TRBD1 (6 bases). V dropped 3 bases and J dropped 4 bases, with 9 bases sitting between them. This CDR3 is 14 amino acids long. CDR1 and CDR2 (germline): SGHVS, FNYEAQ. DNA of the CDR3: TGTGCCAGCAGCTTGCAGGGGCTTAATGAAAAACTGTTTTTT. Protein: CASSLQGLNEKLFF.

This clonotype was seen repeatedly, ten times or more. CDR3 in DNA: TGCAGTGCTACCGGGACCCCAGGGGATACGCAGTATTTT. Amino acids: CSATGTPGDTQYF. The V call is TRBV20-1, the J call TRBJ2-3; D tentatively fits TRBD1 or TRBD2 (5 bases each). The germline V gene encodes CDR1 DFQATT and CDR2 SNEGSKA (reference sequence). The CDR3 consists of 13 residues. Trimming shortened V by 4 bases and J by 6 bases, and 14 bases separated the two germline ends.

This clonotype has just a few counts. The rearrangement uses TRBV5-1 and TRBJ2-7; 8 nucleotides agree with TRBD1. Germline V gene data show CDR1 as SGHRS and CDR2 as YFSETQ. Trimming cost V 1 base and J 2 bases; bases outside gene matches: 5. The CDR3 contains 15 residues. The CDR3 loop reads CASSLFSGQAYEQYF. As DNA, the CDR3 is TGCGCCAGCAGCTTGTTTTCGGGACAGGCCTACGAGCAGTACTTC.

The chain uses TRBV19 and TRBJ1-1, with D possibly TRBD1 on 5 matching bases. The CDR3 contains 14 residues. Between the trimmed V and J ends, which lost 5 bases and 6 bases, there was a span of 16 bases. From germline, CDR1 is LNHDA and CDR2 SQIVND (reference sequence). CDR3 sequence: CASSPGAVGAEAFF. The CDR3 nucleotides read TGTGCCAGTAGTCCCGGGGCCGTCGGGGCTGAAGCTTTCTTT.

This clonotype was counted between two and nine times. This chain connects TRBV7-2 to TRBJ2-3; D is ambiguous. Germline V gene sequence: CDR1 SGHTA, CDR2 FQGNSA. Trimming shortened V by 6 bases and J by 0 bases, and 10 bases separated the two germline ends. This CDR3 comprises 14 residues. CDR3: CASRLWTSTDTQYF. CDR3 nucleotides: TGTGCCAGCAGGTTGTGGACGAGCACAGATACGCAGTATTTT.

The V gene is TRBV4-1, the J gene TRBJ1-1; TRBD1 matches 9 bases. Germline-derived CDR1 and CDR2 are MGHRA and YSYEKL. CDR3 size: 13 residues. J gave up 7 bases and V 4 bases, and 4 bases lay outside the gene matches. CDR3 nucleotide sequence: TGCGCCAGCAGCCTACAGGGGGCAGATGAAGCTTTCTTT. This translates into CASSLQGADEAFF.

The chain carries TRBV6-2 or TRBV6-3 and TRBJ1-5; 9 positions match TRBD1. This CDR3 spans 16 amino acids. After removal of 8 bases from V and 4 bases from J, the junction contained 12 bases not matched to a gene. Looked up from germline, CDR1 is MNHEY and CDR2 is SVGEGT. For the CDR3, the DNA is TGTGCCAGCGGAAAGACAGGGGGATTAGGTAATCAGCCCCAGCATTTT. Its protein is CASGKTGGLGNQPQHF.

V gene TRBV24-1 combines with J gene TRBJ1-5; 7 nucleotides match TRBD1. From germline, CDR1 is KGHDR and CDR2 SFDVKD. The CDR3 is 15 residues long. The junction had 7 bases not matched to a gene; V was cut back by 7 bases and J by 2 bases. CDR3 nucleotides: TGTGCCACCAGCCACAGGGGAGGAGGCAATCAGCCCCAGCATTTT. This codes for CATSHRGGGNQPQHF.

The chain has TRBV5-1 and TRBJ1-1, with D possibly matching TRBD1 (6 bases). This CDR3 has 14 amino acids. Germline assignment: CDR1 SGHRS and CDR2 YFSETQ. Trimming stripped 7 bases from V and 3 bases from J, with 16 bases between. CDR3 nucleotides: TGCGCCAGCCAAGATTACAGGGAACACACTGAAGCTTTCTTT. It specifies CASQDYREHTEAFF.

Here the CDR3 DNA reads TGTGCCACCTTAGGGAGGGGGTACCTCGGGGAGCTGTTTTTT. This codes for CATLGRGYLGELFF. J is TRBJ2-2 and V is TRBV15; perhaps TRBD2 as D (7 bases). The CDR3 loop spans 14 amino acids. Trimming shortened V by 8 bases and J by 7 bases, and 17 bases separated the two germline ends. Germline V gives CDR1 LNHNV, CDR2 YYDKDF (reference sequence). Full variable domain (rest looked up from reference TRBV15 and TRBJ2-2): DAMVIQNPRYQVTQFGKPVTLSCSQTLNHNVMYWYQQKSSQAPKLLFHYYDKDFNNEADTPDNFQSRRPNTSFCFLDIRSPGLGDTAMYLCATLGRGYLGELFFGEGSRLTVL.

This clonotype has a handful of counts. The genes are TRBV4-1 and TRBJ2-7, with TRBD1 matching over 7 bases. The germline V gene encodes CDR1 MGHRA and CDR2 YSYEKL. The CDR3 runs to 17 residues. V was pared by 4 bases and J by 2 bases, with 14 bases of the junction left unmatched. CDR3 amino acids: CASSPPRGGRYPYEQYF. Written as DNA, the CDR3 is TGCGCCAGCAGCCCACCTCGAGGGGGCCGATATCCCTACGAGCAGTACTTC.

This clonotype occurred a few times. V is TRBV5-1 and J is TRBJ1-3; no firm D call. Trimming pared 4 bases from V and 2 bases from J, leaving 7 bases between. CDR3 size: 13 residues. Germline loops: CDR1 SGHRS, CDR2 YFSETQ. The CDR3: CASSPSPGNTIYF. CDR3 coding DNA: TGCGCCAGCAGCCCCAGCCCTGGAAACACCATATATTTT.

The rearrangement links TRBV7-2 to TRBJ2-7; D possibly corresponds to TRBD1 (6 bases). The CDR3 has 13 amino acids. With 6 bases removed from V and 2 bases from J, the gap between germline ends came to 11 bases. The V gene's germline CDR1 is SGHTA and CDR2 FQGNSA. The CDR3 loop reads CASSPTGPYEQYV. Written as DNA, the CDR3 is TGTGCCAGCAGTCCGACAGGCCCCTACGAGCAGTACGTC.

In this sample, this clonotype turned up a few times. The rearrangement uses TRBV9 and TRBJ1-2, with TRBD1 matching 10 bases. The CDR3 is 15 residues long. Germline CDR1 SGDLS, CDR2 YYNGEE. V was clipped by 4 bases and J by 8 bases; unmatched bases: 11. This CDR3 reads CASSPALGTGDGYTF. In DNA form, the CDR3 reads TGTGCCAGCAGCCCCGCCTTGGGGACAGGGGACGGCTACACCTTC.

The table lists this clonotype with a few counts. The chain carries TRBV6-6 and TRBJ2-2; 11 nucleotides agree with TRBD2. Trimming cost V 2 bases and J 0 bases; bases outside gene matches: 5. CDR3 length equals 18 residues. Germline V gene sequence: CDR1 MNHNY, CDR2 SVGAGI (reference sequence). CDR3 sequence reads: CASSYRTSGGANTGELFF. The CDR3 DNA reads as TGTGCCAGCAGTTACCGAACTAGCGGGGGAGCGAACACCGGGGAGCTGTTTTTT.

This chain links TRBV11-2 with TRBJ2-7, with D possibly TRBD2 on 5 matching bases. The V end was cut by 1 base, the J end by 2 bases, with 12 bases between. The CDR3 is 15 amino acids. Germline V gene lookup returns CDR1 SGHAT and CDR2 FQNNGV. CDR3 bases: TGTGCCAGCAGCTTAGGTTCGGGGAATGCCTACGAGCAGTACTTC. As protein: CASSLGSGNAYEQYF.

In its sample, this clonotype was seen many times. This sequence joins TRBV2 and TRBJ1-2; no definite D call. The CDR3 runs 14 residues. The V end was cut by 0 bases, the J end by 0 bases, with 5 bases between. Per the germline V gene, CDR1 is SNHLY and CDR2 is FYNNEI. CDR3 region: CASSEAPANYGYTF. CDR3 in DNA: TGTGCCAGCAGTGAAGCCCCAGCTAACTATGGCTACACCTTC. The full variable domain, with the rest looked up from reference TRBV2 and TRBJ1-2, is EPEVTQTPSHQVTQMGQEVILRCVPISNHLYFYWYRQILGQKVEFLVSFYNNEISEKSEIFDDQFSVERPDGSNFTLKIRSTKLEDSAMYFCASSEAPANYGYTFGSGTRLTVV.

The chain joins TRBV5-1 to TRBJ1-1; D ambiguous. The CDR3 runs to 15 residues. Germline-derived CDR1 and CDR2 are SGHRS and YFSETQ. Trimming took off 4 bases at V and 1 base at J, with 14 bases between the two ends. The CDR3 coding sequence is TGCGCCAGCAGCCCCGGATCCACTTCGAACACTGAAGCTTTCTTT. It yields the protein CASSPGSTSNTEAFF.

This clonotype was detected a few times. The germline gene is not matched at one end of the junction; a read error may be the cause. The chain uses TRBV5-1 and TRBJ2-6; a weak D match, TRBD1 (6 bases). This CDR3 has 15 amino acids. Germline V CDR1 and CDR2: SGHRS, YFSETQ. The CDR3 is CASSFTGSGANVLTF. In nucleotides, the CDR3 is TGCGCCAGCAGCTTTACAGGGTCTGGTGCCAACGTCCTGACTTTC. Together with reference TRBV5-1 and TRBJ2-6, the CDR3 gives the full variable domain: KAGVTQTPRYLIKTRGQQVTLSCSPISGHRSVSWYQQTPGQGLQFLFEYFSETQRNKGNFPGRFSGRQFSNSRSEMNVSTLELGDSALYLCASSFTGSGANVLTFGAGSRLTVL.

This clonotype came up a few times. The V call is TRBV7-9, the J call TRBJ1-4; D gene unclear. V was shortened by 2 bases and J by 7 bases, with 17 bases between the two germline ends. The CDR3 runs to 16 residues. Germline V gene data show CDR1 as SEHNR and CDR2 as FQNEAQ (reference sequence). CDR3 in amino acids: CASSLSLPAGGEKLFF. The CDR3 bases are TGTGCCAGCAGCTTATCTTTACCCGCCGGAGGTGAAAAACTGTTTTTT.

V is TRBV4-2 and J is TRBJ2-6, with D uncertain. CDR1 and CDR2 from the germline V gene are LGHNA and YNFKEQ. CDR3 length: 14 residues. Trimming cost V 0 bases and J 3 bases, with 3 bases left between them. CDR3 residues: CASSQESGANVLTF. The CDR3 DNA reads as TGTGCCAGCAGCCAAGAAAGTGGGGCCAACGTCCTGACTTTC.

The chain employs TRBV20-1 and TRBJ1-5; 7 positions match TRBD1. This CDR3 comprises 15 residues. The V gene's germline CDR1 is DFQATT and CDR2 SNEGSKA (reference sequence). V gave up 6 bases and J gave up 4 bases; unmatched junction bases: 12. As DNA, the CDR3 is TGCAGTGCGAAGAAGGGGGCGATTGGGAATCAGCCCCAGCATTTT. Its protein is CSAKKGAIGNQPQHF.

V gene TRBV4-3 combines with J gene TRBJ2-5; 8 bases match TRBD2. V gave up 6 bases and J gave up 3 bases; unmatched junction bases: 12. The CDR3 loop spans 16 amino acids. Germline V lookup: CDR1 LGHNA, CDR2 YSLEER. CDR3 coding DNA: TGCGCCAGCAGTTCCGGCCGCGCGGGGGGCAAAGAGACCCAGTACTTC. This codes for CASSSGRAGGKETQYF.